This T cell receptor beta chain was recorded in a study of T cell responses to AZD1222 COVID-19 vaccine (dated by TCRdb to the early 2020s). Broadly, across the study: AZD1222 recipients whose second dose came at about 4 weeks and those whose second dose came at about 12 weeks were combined into one group, since spike-specific TCR depth and breadth did not differ between the two schedules. A total of over 230 trial participants underwent TCR sequencing, of whom roughly 210 had received two doses of AZD1222 and about 25 had received two doses of the MenACWY control vaccine. Enrollment into the trials was organized by age into subgroups of 18-55, 56-69 and 70-plus years, and those subgroups contained roughly 150, 30 and 60 TCR-sequenced participants, respectively.

Results the study describes overall, beyond this receptor: The whole spike protein was spanned by vaccine-associated CD4 TCRs, and dominant responses were seen in regions 160-218 and 743-854. Participants were mostly white British, with more females than males. The authors suggested clonal diversity may have been underestimated. Conclusions about previously exposed vaccinees were limited because only six AZD1222 recipients were SARS-CoV-2 seropositive at baseline. Reportedly, close to half of the unique spike-specific TCRs recognized epitopes lying outside the regions that are mutated in the B.1.351 and B.1.1.7 variants. Spike-specific TCR breadth and depth rose significantly after two AZD1222 doses compared with day 0 and with MenACWY recipients. The 56-69-year group was small, and its depth increase did not reach significance, likely because of low power. Because no day 14 peak-response samples were available, the repertoires could be characterized only after the peak T cell response.

The CDR3 regions of human TCRbeta chains were subjected to immunosequencing. The original methods were these. TCRs in the repertoires were compared against a reference library of SARS-CoV-2-specific TCRs that had been generated with the MIRA antigen-specificity platform. Breadth was defined as the fraction of unique TCRs that were SARS-CoV-2-associated. Depth was defined as the fraction of total T cells that were SARS-CoV-2-associated. Using the MIRA data, each spike-specific TCR was assigned both to the spike region to which the TCR was reactive and to a CD4 or CD8 class. Log10-transformed breadth and depth values were compared by one-way ANOVA with Sidak's multiple comparisons tests. TCRdb retrieved this table from immuneACCESS and kept in-frame rearrangements only. Not all clones are present; in checked studies, unresolved V genes account for under half, and no reason is known for the remainder. V and J calls and clone size are copied from that table; D and trimming were computed from the DNA. The sample has over 95,000 clones on record, approximately 87% of them singletons. In total, the top ten clones hold roughly 12% of the sample.

For this clone: The antigen this receptor binds is unknown. Base qualities are not at hand, and no much larger clone is one base apart.

The sample's time point label, in plain terms: baseline before first vaccination. The vaccinee samples were drawn from two UK trials, COV001 and COV002, one of which was a single-blind randomized controlled phase 2/3 trial testing AZD1222 (ChAdOx1 nCoV-19) in healthy adults. For TCRbeta chain sequencing, PBMC samples were collected from trial participants at day 0 and at day 28 after the second dose. The germline V gene specifies MDHEN as CDR1 and SYDVKM as CDR2. Germline trimming amounts to 4 bases on V and 6 bases on J, with 6 as the count of junction bases outside the gene matches. The CDR3 starts with the cysteine, ends with the phenylalanine, and has 15 residues. Only CDR3 DNA is held: 45 bases, read in frame from base 1.

The chain couples TRBV28 to TRBJ2-2; TRBD1 lines up with 9 middle nucleotides. The sequences come from peripheral blood, collected on day 0 of AZD1222 vaccination. The sequence was obtained from an adult in good health. The nucleotides read TGTGCCAGCAGTTCTACAGGGGGCCGTCCCGGGGAGCTGTTTTTT. It is translated as CASSSTGGRPGELFF.